Shown below are 23 T cell receptor beta chains from a single sample sequenced in a study of blood T cell repertoires in COVID-19. The repertoire was sequenced with immunoSEQ multiplex PCR; TCRdb's copy has only in-frame clones and lacks some. The table includes fewer than 80,000 clones, around 88% detected once. The sample comprised peripheral blood. These receptors originate from a man older than 75 with COVID-19, enrolled during active disease.

This chain uses TRBV5-5 with TRBJ1-3; D is uncertain. Germline CDR1 and CDR2: SGHKS and YYEKEE (reference sequence). The V end lost 0 bases, the J end lost 1 base, and 20 bases lay between the germline ends. The CDR3 has 19 residues. CDR3 bases: TGTGCCAGCAGCTTGGGCCCTTTTCATCAGGCGCAATCTGGAAACACCATATATTTT. Amino acids: CASSLGPFHQAQSGNTIYF.

This chain uses TRBV7-2 with TRBJ1-6, with a weak D call TRBD1 (5 bases). Germline V gene sequence: CDR1 SGHTA, CDR2 FQGNSA. This CDR3 has 15 residues. V lost 2 bases and J 10 bases, leaving 15 bases between the germline ends. CDR3 sequence: CASSLSRTQDSPLHF. The CDR3 DNA is TGTGCCAGCAGCTTATCGAGGACACAGGACTCACCCCTCCACTTT.

This clone turned up a few times. The chain joins TRBV12-3 or TRBV12-4 to TRBJ1-1, with D perhaps TRBD1 (5 bases). Deletions cut 8 bases from V and 5 bases from J, with 15 bases between. The CDR3 runs 13 residues. As DNA, the CDR3 is TGTGCCAGCGCCTCGGACATTCGAACTGAAGCTTTCTTT. This codes for CASASDIRTEAFF.

This chain uses TRBV18 with TRBJ2-3, with a tentative D call TRBD1 (5 bases). Germline CDR1 is KGHSH and CDR2 is LQKENI. This CDR3 region has 15 residues. The ends were cut back, 6 bases at V and 4 bases at J, with 17 bases in the middle. The CDR3 protein is CASSPPDKPADTQYF. The DNA for the CDR3 is TGTGCCAGCTCCCCCCCGGACAAGCCCGCAGATACGCAGTATTTT.

The CDR3 region has the DNA TGTGCCAGCAGCGCCACTAGCGGGGCTTACGAGCAGTACTTC. This gives the protein CASSATSGAYEQYF. The V gene is TRBV11-2, the J gene TRBJ2-7; 10 nucleotides align to TRBD2. J gave up 4 bases and V 5 bases, and 5 bases lay outside the gene matches. This CDR3 has 14 residues. CDR1 is SGHAT and CDR2 is FQNNGV in the germline V gene.

The genes are TRBV2 and TRBJ2-3, with D possibly being TRBD1 (5 bases). There are 13 residues in the CDR3. The germline gives CDR1 SNHLY, CDR2 FYNNEI. Trimming pared 5 bases from V and 5 bases from J, leaving 11 bases between. The CDR3 loop reads CASSTRQLDTQYF. The CDR3 DNA sequence: TGTGCCAGCAGTACACGACAGTTAGATACGCAGTATTTT.

J is TRBJ2-3 and V is TRBV4-2; D ambiguous. The CDR3 length is 14 residues. CDR1 LGHNA and CDR2 YNFKEQ come from the germline V gene. Trimming stripped 0 bases from V and 4 bases from J, with 8 bases between. The CDR3 bases are TGTGCCAGCAGCCAAGATAGCCGTTCAGATACGCAGTATTTT. Translation: CASSQDSRSDTQYF.

The chain joins TRBV5-1 to TRBJ1-1; 7 bases are shared with TRBD1. The CDR3 is 14 amino acids. Losses at the gene ends were 4 bases for V and 6 bases for J; bases not matched to a gene: 9. The germline CDR1 and CDR2 sequences are SGHRS and YFSETQ. The CDR3 loop is CASSTGTVRSEAFF. The CDR3 DNA is TGCGCCAGCAGCACCGGGACAGTGCGGTCTGAAGCTTTCTTT.

J is TRBJ1-2 and V is TRBV7-3, with a tentative D call TRBD1 (5 bases). Per germline, CDR1 SGHTA and CDR2 FQGTGA. The CDR3 runs to 14 residues. V was shortened by 2 bases and J by 4 bases, with 11 bases between the two germline ends. CDR3 nucleotide sequence: TGTGCCAGCAGCTTAGGAACAGGATCCTATGGCTACACCTTC. Amino acids: CASSLGTGSYGYTF.

The chain carries TRBV9 and TRBJ1-6, with TRBD1 matching 7 bases. In germline, CDR1 is SGDLS, CDR2 YYNGEE. Trimming removed 6 bases from V and 7 bases from J; junction bases left unmatched: 10. The CDR3 consists of 15 residues. The CDR3 reads CASTRTGTENSPLHF. In DNA form, the CDR3 reads TGTGCCAGCACCCGTACCGGGACAGAGAATTCACCCCTCCACTTT.

The rearrangement links TRBV7-2 to TRBJ1-2, with TRBD1 matching 7 bases. The V segment lost 1 base and the J segment 9 bases; nucleotides outside the gene matches: 8. Germline CDR1 is SGHTA and CDR2 is FQGNSA. The CDR3 is 14 amino acids. The CDR3: CASSLVWDSERYTF. In nucleotides, the CDR3 is TGTGCCAGCAGCTTAGTCTGGGACAGTGAGCGCTACACCTTC.

CDR3 nucleotides: TGCGCCAGCAGCTCCCCCGGGCAGCCCCAGCATTTT. Protein product: CASSSPGQPQHF. The J gene is TRBJ1-5, the V gene TRBV4-1; D is undetermined. With 5 bases removed from V and 7 bases from J, the gap between germline ends came to 9 bases. This CDR3 is built from 12 residues. Germline V gene data show CDR1 as MGHRA and CDR2 as YSYEKL.

The chain couples TRBV18 to TRBJ1-1; D is ambiguous. CDR1 and CDR2 (germline): KGHSH, LQKENI. CDR3 length: 13 amino acids. Deletions cut 1 base from V and 1 base from J, with 4 bases between. This chain's CDR3 is CASSPLQNTEAFF. Written as DNA, the CDR3 is TGTGCCAGCTCACCACTCCAGAACACTGAAGCTTTCTTT.

In its sample, this clone was seen once. The rearrangement uses TRBV12-5 and TRBJ1-2; D is unclear. Germline CDR1 and CDR2: LGHNT and FRNRAP. The V and J ends lost 4 bases and 5 bases respectively, with 14 bases between them. The CDR3 extends over 14 amino acids. CDR3 amino acids: CASGSDSGDYGYTF. The CDR3 DNA sequence: TGTGCTAGTGGTTCGGACTCTGGGGATTATGGCTACACCTTC.

V is TRBV7-8 and J is TRBJ2-1; 8 bases agree with TRBD2. The CDR3 is 15 residues long. Germline-derived CDR1 and CDR2 are SGHVS and FQNEAQ. Germline trimming cut 5 bases from V and 0 bases from J; bases unmatched to any gene: 3. The chain's CDR3 is CASSERGSSYNEQFF. The CDR3 DNA reads TGTGCCAGCAGCGAGCGGGGGAGCTCCTACAATGAGCAGTTCTTC.

The chain has TRBV2 and TRBJ2-5; TRBD1 might be the D (6 bases). The CDR3 extends over 14 amino acids. The V gene lost 4 bases and the J gene lost 5 bases, with 14 bases spanning the gap. Germline V lookup: CDR1 SNHLY, CDR2 FYNNEI. CDR3 DNA: TGTGCCAGCAGTGGGCAGGGGCCCGTGGAGACCCAGTACTTC. Amino acid sequence: CASSGQGPVETQYF.

The rearrangement joins TRBV14 to TRBJ2-3, with D possibly matching TRBD2 (6 bases). V lost 0 bases and J lost 0, with 10 bases in between. CDR3 length equals 16 residues. CDR1 is SGHDN and CDR2 is FVKESK in the germline V gene. CDR3 DNA: TGTGCCAGCAGCCAAGACGGGGACTGGAGCACAGATACGCAGTATTTT. This translates into CASSQDGDWSTDTQYF. The variable domain in full, completed from reference TRBV14 and TRBJ2-3, reads EAGVTQFPSHSVIEKGQTVTLRCDPISGHDNLYWYRRVMGKEIKFLLHFVKESKQDESGMPNNRFLAERTGGTYSTLKVQPAELEDSGVYFCASSQDGDWSTDTQYFGPGTRLTVL.

The J gene is TRBJ1-1, the V gene TRBV2; D is undetermined. The CDR3 is 14 residues long. CDR1 is SNHLY and CDR2 is FYNNEI in the germline V gene. The V end was cut by 7 bases, the J end by 8 bases, with 20 bases between. CDR3 in amino acids: CASTQEVSTLEAFF. CDR3 DNA sequence: TGTGCCAGCACCCAGGAGGTGTCCACCCTGGAAGCTTTCTTT.

This clone was picked up one time. This chain uses TRBV18 with TRBJ2-1; no reliable D call. Trimming took 3 bases from V and 8 from J, leaving 11 bases between them. Germline V lookup: CDR1 KGHSH, CDR2 LQKENI. The CDR3 runs 13 residues. This chain's CDR3 is CASSPRLGDEQFF. The CDR3 nucleotides are TGTGCCAGCTCACCCCGACTTGGCGATGAGCAGTTCTTC.

This chain links TRBV28 with TRBJ1-6; 8 bases fit TRBD1. J lost 10 bases, V lost 6 bases, and 5 bases had no gene match. The germline gives CDR1 MDHEN, CDR2 SYDVKM. This CDR3 region has 13 residues. The CDR3 DNA follows: TGTGCCAGCAGGAGAACAGGGGGATCACCCCTCCACTTT. It yields the protein CASRRTGGSPLHF.

The sample holds a few counts of this clone. The chain has TRBV18 and TRBJ2-7; 9 bases fit TRBD1. Per germline, CDR1 KGHSH and CDR2 LQKENI. Losses at the gene ends were 6 bases for V and 4 bases for J; bases not matched to a gene: 7. The CDR3 spans 14 residues. The CDR3 spells CASSTPGQGYEQYF. The CDR3 DNA sequence: TGTGCCAGCTCCACACCCGGACAGGGGTACGAGCAGTACTTC.

The V gene is TRBV24-1, the J gene TRBJ2-2; D perhaps matches TRBD1 (5 bases). Trimming stripped 7 bases from V and 4 bases from J, with 6 bases between. CDR1 is KGHDR and CDR2 is SFDVKD in the germline V gene. The CDR3 loop spans 12 amino acids. The CDR3 DNA sequence: TGTGCCACCAGAGGGGCCACCGGGGAGCTGTTTTTT. Translated: CATRGATGELFF.

The chain employs TRBV7-9 and TRBJ1-2; the D gene is possibly TRBD1 (6 bases). Germline loops: CDR1 SEHNR, CDR2 FQNEAQ (reference sequence). The CDR3 totals 14 residues. V lost 6 bases and J 4 bases, leaving 15 bases between the germline ends. CDR3 DNA: TGTGCCAGCAGTTTCGACAGGAACCCCTATGGCTACACCTTC. Protein product: CASSFDRNPYGYTF.